This entry features one T cell receptor (beta chain) sequence. Antigen specificity is unknown. 60 Vbeta and 13 Jbeta primers were used in PCR. TCRdb's copy holds only in-frame clones and misses some; the assay was immunoSEQ multiplex PCR. This table has some 150,000 clones, roughly three quarters appearing once. These data belong to a study of cytomegalovirus exposure and HLA in healthy donors. Turning to the study itself: In an early release, HLA-typed donors contributed tens of millions of unique TCR sequences.

All the people who gave samples were healthy bone marrow donors. Findings and caveats of the study: Presence/absence analyses assumed roughly uniform sequencing depth across donors. Among immune exposure information, only CMV serostatus was available.

This TCR derives from a woman aged 40 to 50 in good health and CMV-seronegative. The sample consisted of PBMCs.

CDR3 sequence (DNA): TGTGCCAGCTCGCCAGGACAGGACCCGAATGAAAAACTGTTTTTT. It specifies CASSPGQDPNEKLFF. The chain couples TRBV18 to TRBJ1-4; 7 bases fit TRBD1. The germline V gene has CDR1 KGHSH and CDR2 LQKENI. This CDR3 has 15 amino acids. Unmatched junction bases numbered 9, after V lost 6 bases and J lost 5 bases.